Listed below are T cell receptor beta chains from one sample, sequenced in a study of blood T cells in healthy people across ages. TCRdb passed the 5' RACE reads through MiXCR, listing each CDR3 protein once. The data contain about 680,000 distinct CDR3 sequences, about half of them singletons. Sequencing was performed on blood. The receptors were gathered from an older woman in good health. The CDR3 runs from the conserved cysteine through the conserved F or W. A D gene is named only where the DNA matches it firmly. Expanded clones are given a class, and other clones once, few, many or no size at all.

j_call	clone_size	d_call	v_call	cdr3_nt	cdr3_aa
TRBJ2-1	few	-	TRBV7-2	TGTGCCAGCAGGCCGGCAGGGTTTGTCTACAATGAGCAGTTCTTC	CASRPAGFVYNEQFF
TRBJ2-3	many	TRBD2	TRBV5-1	TGCGCCAGCAGCGGGCGGGAGGGCCAGGATACGCAGTATTTT	CASSGREGQDTQYF
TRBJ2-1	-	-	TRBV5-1	TGCGCCAGCAGCATTGACAGTCGAAACAATGAGCAGTTCTTC	CASSIDSRNNEQFF
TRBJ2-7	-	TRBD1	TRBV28	TGTGCCAGCACATTCAGGGACAGGGATACCTGCGAGCAGTACTTC	CASTFRDRDTCEQYF
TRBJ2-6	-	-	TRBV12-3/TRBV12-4	TGTGCCAGCAGTTCTAAGGGCTCTGGGGCCAACGTCCTGACTTTC	CASSSKGSGANVLTF
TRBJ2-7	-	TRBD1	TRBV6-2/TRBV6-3	TGTGCCAGCAGTCGGGACAGAAACTATTACGAGCAGTACTTC	CASSRDRNYYEQYF
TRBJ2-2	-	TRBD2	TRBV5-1	TGCGCCAGCAGCTTACTAGCGGGAGCTACCTCCGGGGAGCTGTTTTTT	CASSLLAGATSGELFF
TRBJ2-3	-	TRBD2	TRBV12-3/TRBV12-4	TGTGCCAGCAGTTGCGGGGGGACCGGAGATACGCAGTATTTT	CASSCGGTGDTQYF
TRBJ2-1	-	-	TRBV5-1	TGCGCCAGCAGAACTCTGCCAAAGGGGGATGAGCAGTTCTTC	CASRTLPKGDEQFF
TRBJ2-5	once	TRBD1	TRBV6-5	TGTGCCAGCAGTAAATGGGACAGGGGGCGTCGTGAGACCCAGTACTTC	CASSKWDRGRRETQYF
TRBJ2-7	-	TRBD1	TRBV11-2	TGTGCCAGCAGCTCGCCGGGACAGGGGTCCTCCACCTACGAGCAGTACTTC	CASSSPGQGSSTYEQYF
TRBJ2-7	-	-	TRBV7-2	TGTGCCAGCAGCTTACTAGCTTGGTACGAGCAGTACTTC	CASSLLAWYEQYF
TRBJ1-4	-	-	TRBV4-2	TGTGCCAGCAGCCAGACGGTGACGAGGTGGTCTGAAAAACTGTTTTTT	CASSQTVTRWSEKLFF
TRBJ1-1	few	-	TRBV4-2	TGTGCCAGCAGCCAAGGCCAAGTATACAGAGCTGAAGCTTTCTTT	CASSQGQVYRAEAFF
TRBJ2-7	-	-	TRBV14	TGTGCCAGCAGCCAAGGGGGCAGGGGCAAATTTGACTACGAGCAGTACTTC	CASSQGGRGKFDYEQYF
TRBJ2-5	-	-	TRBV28	TGTGCCAGCAGCAACGATTGGACTAACCAAGAGACCCAGTACTTC	CASSNDWTNQETQYF
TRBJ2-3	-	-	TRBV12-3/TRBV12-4	TGTGCCAGCAGTAGGGGGTTCACAGATACGGAGTATTTT	CASSRGFTDTEYF
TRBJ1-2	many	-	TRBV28	TGTGCCAGCAGTGTATCGGGAGACTATGGCTACACCTTC	CASSVSGDYGYTF
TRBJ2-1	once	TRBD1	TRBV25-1	TGTGCCAGCAGAAGTGGTGGGGCAGGGGGCCGAGATGAGCAGTTCTTC	CASRSGGAGGRDEQFF
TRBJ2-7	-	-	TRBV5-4	TGTGCCAGCAGCTTGGGGGTGGCCAGAGGAAGCGAGCAGTACTTC	CASSLGVARGSEQYF
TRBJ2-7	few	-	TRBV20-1	TGCAGTGCTTGGGAATCCGGGACAATGCCCTACGAGCAGTACTTC	CSAWESGTMPYEQYF
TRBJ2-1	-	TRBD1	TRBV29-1	TGCAGCGTTGAAGAAGTCGGTCGACAGGGGATAATTTCCTACAATGAGCAGTTCTTC	CSVEEVGRQGIISYNEQFF
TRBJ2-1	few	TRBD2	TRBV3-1	TGTGCCAGCAGCCGCGAGGGAGGGCCCTACAATGAGCAGTTCTTC	CASSREGGPYNEQFF
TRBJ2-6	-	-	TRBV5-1	TGCGCCAGCAGCTTGGAGGAGGGTCTTGGGGCCAACGTCCTGACTTTC	CASSLEEGLGANVLTF
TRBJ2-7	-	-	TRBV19	TGTGCCAGTAGTAGGGCCGGGGATAGGGCCTACGAGCAGTACTTC	CASSRAGDRAYEQYF
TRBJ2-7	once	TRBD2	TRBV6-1	TGTGCCGGGCGGGACTATGGCTACGAGCAGTACTTC	CAGRDYGYEQYF
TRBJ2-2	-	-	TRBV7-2	TGTGCCAGCAGCTTAGATTCTCTAGCCCTGGCCGGGGAGCTGTTTTTT	CASSLDSLALAGELFF
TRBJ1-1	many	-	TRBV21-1	TGTGCCAGCAGGCTACTAAGGGCAGGGAGCACTGAAGCTTTCTTT	CASRLLRAGSTEAFF
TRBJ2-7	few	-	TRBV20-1	TGCAGTGCTAGAGACAGCGTTTCCTACGAGCAGTACTTC	CSARDSVSYEQYF
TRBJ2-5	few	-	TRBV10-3	TGTGCCATCAGTGAGGCCGGGACAATGGAGACCCAGTACTTC	CAISEAGTMETQYF
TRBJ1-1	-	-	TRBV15	TGTGCCACCAGCAGAGATCTGGGAGGAGTTGAAGCTTTCTTT	CATSRDLGGVEAFF
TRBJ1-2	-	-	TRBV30	TGTGCCTGGAACAGGGACTATGGCTACACCTTC	CAWNRDYGYTF
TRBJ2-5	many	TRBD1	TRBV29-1	TGCAGCGTAAACAGGGGAAGAGAGACCCAGTACTTC	CSVNRGRETQYF
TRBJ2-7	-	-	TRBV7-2	TGTGCCAGCAGCACCCAGCAGGGGGGGTACGAGCAGTACTTC	CASSTQQGGYEQYF
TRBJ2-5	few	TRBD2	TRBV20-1	TGCAGTGCTAGAGACGAAAGTCCGGGACTAGCAGGAGAGACCCAGTACTTC	CSARDESPGLAGETQYF
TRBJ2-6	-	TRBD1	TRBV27	TGTGCCAGCAGGAGGACAGGCTGCTCTGGGGCCAACGTCCTGACTTTC	CASRRTGCSGANVLTF
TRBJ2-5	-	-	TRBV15	TGTGCCACCAGCAGAGATTTGACGGGAGACCTACAAGAGACCCAGTACTTC	CATSRDLTGDLQETQYF
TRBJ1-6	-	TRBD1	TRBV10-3	TGTGCCATCAGGGGGACAGATAATTCACCCCTCCACTTT	CAIRGTDNSPLHF
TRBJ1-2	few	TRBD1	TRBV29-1	TGCAGCGTTGGGACAGGGGGCAGCGGCTACACCTTC	CSVGTGGSGYTF
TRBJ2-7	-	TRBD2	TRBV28	TGTGCCAGCAGTTCCCCAGGAGCGGGGGCCTACGAGCAGTACTTC	CASSSPGAGAYEQYF
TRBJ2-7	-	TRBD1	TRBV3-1	TGTGCCAGCAGCCAAGAGAACAGGGGAGCCGAGCAGTACTTC	CASSQENRGAEQYF
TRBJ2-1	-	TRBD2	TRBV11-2	TGTGCCAGCAGCTTAGATTTTAGCGGGAGCTTCCTGAGCTCCTACAATGAGCAGTTCTTC	CASSLDFSGSFLSSYNEQFF
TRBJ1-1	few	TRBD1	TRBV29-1	TGCAGCGGGGGACAGTTGAACACTGAAGCTTTCTTT	CSGGQLNTEAFF
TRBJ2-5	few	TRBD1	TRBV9	TGTGCCAGCAGCGTAAGGGGACAGGGTAGTTTAGAGACCCAGTACTTC	CASSVRGQGSLETQYF
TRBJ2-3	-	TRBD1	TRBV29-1	TGCAGCGTCCGGACAGGGAGAACAGATACGCAGTATTTT	CSVRTGRTDTQYF
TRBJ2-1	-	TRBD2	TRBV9	TGTGCCAGCAGCGTAGGAGTCGGGACTATCCCTGCCTTCAATGAGCAGTTCTTC	CASSVGVGTIPAFNEQFF
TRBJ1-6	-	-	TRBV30	TGTGCCTGGAACAGGGAGACCTATAATTCACCCCTCCACTTT	CAWNRETYNSPLHF
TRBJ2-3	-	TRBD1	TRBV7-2	TGTGCCGGCAGCTTAAGGGACAGATACACAGATACGCAGTATTTT	CAGSLRDRYTDTQYF
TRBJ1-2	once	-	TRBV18	TGTGCCAGCTCACCAGGGGGGACGACTTGGGACTATGGCTACACCTTC	CASSPGGTTWDYGYTF